Shown below are 20 T cell receptor beta chains from a single sample sequenced in a study of PD-L1 blockade in urothelial cancer. TCRdb keeps only in-frame clones here, not all; method: immunoSEQ multiplex PCR. The sample holds tens of thousands of clones, more than 85% seen once. The specimen comprised PBMCs, sampled around atezolizumab (anti-PD-L1) treatment. The source is a man between 60 and 70 years old with urothelial cancer.

The chain couples TRBV6-4 to TRBJ2-7, with 7 nucleotides matching TRBD1. V was clipped by 5 bases and J by 1 base; unmatched bases: 5. The CDR3 spans 14 residues. Germline-derived CDR1 and CDR2 are MRHNA and SNTAGT. DNA for the CDR3: TGTGCCAGCAGTCCGGACAGGCTATCCTACGAGCAGTACTTC. Translating it yields CASSPDRLSYEQYF.

V gene TRBV5-1 combines with J gene TRBJ2-7, with 11 bases identical to TRBD2. The junction had 15 bases not matched to a gene; V was cut back by 1 base and J by 3 bases. This CDR3 region has 19 residues. Germline CDR1 SGHRS, CDR2 YFSETQ. The CDR3 reads CASSLSVTQTSGKFYEQYF. The CDR3 DNA reads as TGCGCCAGCAGCTTGAGCGTTACTCAGACTAGCGGGAAATTCTACGAGCAGTACTTC.

In nucleotides, the CDR3 is TGTGCCAGCAGCTTAGAGGGGTCCCTTGGTTTAGGCTACACCTTC. The encoded protein is CASSLEGSLGLGYTF. The chain uses TRBV7-2 and TRBJ1-2, with D possibly TRBD1 on 5 matching bases. Germline CDR1 reads SGHTA; CDR2 reads FQGNSA. This CDR3 contains 15 residues. Trimming took off 1 base at V and 8 bases at J, with 17 bases between the two ends.

The chain joins TRBV27 to TRBJ2-3, with 9 bases matching TRBD2. V dropped 7 bases and J dropped 3; count of bases not matched to a gene: 11. The CDR3 runs to 16 residues. Germline CDR1 is MNHEY and CDR2 is SMNVEV (reference sequence). The CDR3 region has the DNA TGTGCCAGCACCCGAGGGACTAGCCCTCTAACAGATACGCAGTATTTT. As protein: CASTRGTSPLTDTQYF.

The rearrangement links TRBV5-1 to TRBJ2-3; D perhaps matches TRBD2 (6 bases). The CDR3 covers 14 residues. Germline CDR1 SGHRS, CDR2 YFSETQ. Deletions cut 0 bases from V and 5 bases from J, with 10 bases between. CDR3 protein: CASSLAVGGDTQYF. CDR3 in DNA: TGCGCCAGCAGCTTGGCCGTGGGGGGAGATACGCAGTATTTT.

This chain joins TRBV6-5 and TRBJ2-2, with 10 bases identical to TRBD2. The CDR3 length is 16 residues. CDR1 is MNHEY, CDR2 SVGAGI, per germline. The junction had 3 bases not matched to a gene; V was cut back by 0 bases and J by 5 bases. In DNA form, the CDR3 reads TGTGCCAGCAGTTACTCGAGCGGGAGGGTTACCGGGGAGCTGTTTTTT. The encoded protein is CASSYSSGRVTGELFF.

CDR3 residues: CASSLAGTKEETQYF. CDR3 sequence (DNA): TGCGCCAGCAGCTTGGCCGGGACAAAGGAGGAGACCCAGTACTTC. The chain combines TRBV5-1 with TRBJ2-5; possible D gene TRBD1, 6 bases. The CDR3 has 15 amino acids. V gave up 0 bases and J gave up 5 bases, with 14 bases separating them. The germline CDR1 and CDR2 sequences are SGHRS and YFSETQ.

This chain uses TRBV19 with TRBJ2-6, with a possible D match to TRBD1 (6 bases). CDR1 LNHDA and CDR2 SQIVND come from the germline V gene (reference sequence). The CDR3 loop spans 16 amino acids. Trimming took off 7 bases at V and 0 bases at J, with 13 bases between the two ends. CDR3 sequence reads: CASNTYRDSGANVLTF. The CDR3 region has the DNA TGTGCCAGTAACACATACAGGGACTCTGGGGCCAACGTCCTGACTTTC. The whole variable domain, remainder taken from reference TRBV19 and TRBJ2-6, is DGGITQSPKYLFRKEGQNVTLSCEQNLNHDAMYWYRQDPGQGLRLIYYSQIVNDFQKGDIAEGYSVSREKKESFPLTVTSAQKNPTAFYLCASNTYRDSGANVLTFGAGSRLTVL.

This chain uses TRBV4-2 with TRBJ2-2; tentative D call: TRBD2 (5 bases). Looked up from germline, CDR1 is LGHNA and CDR2 is YNFKEQ. The CDR3 totals 15 residues. V was clipped by 1 base and J by 0 bases, with 6 bases between them. The CDR3: CASSQGRANTGELFF. The CDR3 nucleotides are TGTGCCAGCAGCCAAGGGCGGGCGAACACCGGGGAGCTGTTTTTT.

The chain combines TRBV19 with TRBJ1-2; the match to TRBD1 covers 7 bases. The V segment lost 5 bases and the J segment 5 bases; nucleotides outside the gene matches: 14. The CDR3 is 16 amino acids. CDR1 and CDR2 from the germline V gene are LNHDA and SQIVND (reference sequence). The CDR3 is CASSVGQVSRRYGYTF. CDR3 sequence (DNA): TGTGCCAGTAGTGTCGGACAGGTAAGCCGTAGGTATGGCTACACCTTC. The variable domain in full, completed from reference TRBV19 and TRBJ1-2, reads DGGITQSPKYLFRKEGQNVTLSCEQNLNHDAMYWYRQDPGQGLRLIYYSQIVNDFQKGDIAEGYSVSREKKESFPLTVTSAQKNPTAFYLCASSVGQVSRRYGYTFGSGTRLTVV.

The rearrangement links TRBV6-1 to TRBJ2-7; D may be TRBD1 (6 bases). Germline V gene sequence: CDR1 MNHNS, CDR2 SASEGT. V was shortened by 1 base and J by 4 bases, with 11 bases between the two germline ends. This CDR3 contains 14 residues. DNA of the CDR3: TGTGCCAGCAGTGAAGACAGGGTTTTGTACGAGCAGTACTTC. Amino acids: CASSEDRVLYEQYF.

The chain joins TRBV19 to TRBJ2-7; 9 positions match TRBD1. The CDR3 length is 14 residues. Germline trimming cut 6 bases from V and 4 bases from J; bases unmatched to any gene: 7. Germline V gene sequence: CDR1 LNHDA, CDR2 SQIVND (reference sequence). In nucleotides, the CDR3 is TGTGCCAGTAGGCCGGGACAGGGCCTTTACGAGCAGTACTTC. Its protein product is CASRPGQGLYEQYF.

The chain combines TRBV9 with TRBJ1-1; 7 positions match TRBD1. There are 15 residues in the CDR3. V lost 4 bases and J lost 0; bases outside the gene matches: 6. Germline CDR1 SGDLS, CDR2 YYNGEE. The CDR3 loop is CASSLQGQMNTEAFF. As DNA, the CDR3 is TGTGCCAGCAGCCTACAGGGACAGATGAACACTGAAGCTTTCTTT.

This clone appeared a single time. The rearrangement uses TRBV9 and TRBJ2-1; D call uncertain. The CDR3 runs to 12 residues. V gave up 2 bases and J gave up 9 bases, with 9 bases separating them. Germline V gene data show CDR1 as SGDLS and CDR2 as YYNGEE. DNA of the CDR3: TGTGCCAGCAGCGTCTATTCGGGTGAGCAGTTCTTC. This sequence encodes CASSVYSGEQFF.

This chain links TRBV6-4 with TRBJ2-5; TRBD2 matches 8 bases. Per the germline V gene, CDR1 is MRHNA and CDR2 is SNTAGT. This CDR3 region has 15 residues. The ends lost 0 bases at V and 5 bases at J; junction bases unmatched: 5. CDR3 nucleotide sequence: TGTGCCAGCAGTGACTCGAGACGGGGGGGGGAGACCCAGTACTTC. Protein product: CASSDSRRGGETQYF.

The table lists this clone with a count of one. The gene calls are TRBV6-6 and TRBJ2-3; 10 nucleotides align to TRBD1. CDR3 length: 16 residues. The germline V gene has CDR1 MNHNY and CDR2 SVGAGI (reference sequence). V shed 7 bases, J shed 3 bases, and the junction held 10 bases outside the gene matches. CDR3 region: CASTLLGQGRTDTQYF. As DNA, the CDR3 is TGTGCCAGCACCTTACTGGGACAGGGGAGGACAGATACGCAGTATTTT.

The genes are TRBV29-1 and TRBJ2-7; 12 bases are a match to TRBD2. Germline V gene sequence: CDR1 SQVTM, CDR2 ANQGSEA. J was trimmed by 4 bases and V by 4 bases; bases with no gene match: 8. The CDR3 length is 15 residues. CDR3 sequence: CSVARRLAGEYEQYF. The CDR3 region has the DNA TGCAGCGTTGCCCGCAGACTAGCGGGAGAATACGAGCAGTACTTC.

The chain employs TRBV5-4 and TRBJ2-5, with D uncertain. CDR1 SGHNT and CDR2 YYREEE come from the germline V gene (reference sequence). The CDR3 is made up of 14 amino acids. Trimming removed 3 bases from V and 2 bases from J, with 11 bases in between. DNA of the CDR3: TGTGCCAGCAGCTGGAACAGTCCTCAAGAGACCCAGTACTTC. This gives the protein CASSWNSPQETQYF. Based on the CDR3 plus reference TRBV5-4 and TRBJ2-5, the full variable domain is ETGVTQSPTHLIKTRGQQVTLRCSSQSGHNTVSWYQQALGQGPQFIFQYYREEENGRGNFPPRFSGLQFPNYSSELNVNALELDDSALYLCASSWNSPQETQYFGPGTRLLVL.

The rearrangement joins TRBV28 to TRBJ1-5; weak D call: TRBD1 (6 bases). The V gene lost 7 bases and the J gene lost 6 bases, with 19 bases spanning the gap. The CDR3 runs 15 residues. Looked up from germline, CDR1 is MDHEN and CDR2 is SYDVKM. The CDR3 loop reads CASTFLTGFSQPQHF. The CDR3 DNA reads TGTGCCAGCACCTTTCTTACAGGGTTTAGTCAGCCCCAGCATTTT.

CDR3 protein: CASSFGVNDYGYTF. The CDR3 DNA is TGTGCCAGCAGCTTCGGGGTAAATGACTATGGCTACACCTTC. V and J are TRBV5-4 and TRBJ1-2; D ambiguous. The CDR3 extends over 14 amino acids. Germline V lookup: CDR1 SGHNT, CDR2 YYREEE (reference sequence). Trimming took 2 bases from V and 3 from J, leaving 11 bases between them. Using reference TRBV5-4 and TRBJ1-2 for the parts outside the CDR3, the full variable domain is ETGVTQSPTHLIKTRGQQVTLRCSSQSGHNTVSWYQQALGQGPQFIFQYYREEENGRGNFPPRFSGLQFPNYSSELNVNALELDDSALYLCASSFGVNDYGYTFGSGTRLTVV.